The 22 T cell receptor beta chains presented below share a single source sample, sequenced in a study of blood T cell repertoires in COVID-19. The repertoire was sequenced with immunoSEQ multiplex PCR; TCRdb's copy has only in-frame clones and lacks some. The data hold some 100,000 clones, with roughly 90% observed a single time. The specimen was peripheral blood. The receptors shown here come from a woman aged 60-75 years with acute or convalescent COVID-19.

The V call is TRBV6-5, the J call TRBJ2-3; 10 bases map to TRBD2. After removal of 0 bases from V and 6 bases from J, the junction contained 3 bases not matched to a gene. Germline CDR1 reads MNHEY; CDR2 reads SVGAGI. This CDR3 spans 15 amino acids. For the CDR3, the DNA is TGTGCCAGCAGTTACTCGCCTAGCGGGAGCGATACGCAGTATTTT. Protein product: CASSYSPSGSDTQYF.

The genes are TRBV28 and TRBJ2-7; 13 bases are a match to TRBD2. CDR3 length: 18 residues. Germline lookup yields CDR1 MDHEN and CDR2 SYDVKM. Trimming cost V 5 bases and J 4 bases; bases outside gene matches: 14. The CDR3 region is CASSPGGLAGNRGYEQYF. The CDR3, as DNA: TGTGCCAGCAGTCCAGGGGGACTAGCGGGAAATAGAGGATACGAGCAGTACTTC.

CDR3 coding DNA: TGTGCCAGCAGCCAAGACGCGACTGTTACCTCCGGAAACACCATATATTTT. This sequence encodes CASSQDATVTSGNTIYF. The genes are TRBV3-1 (or the pseudogene TRBV3-2) and TRBJ1-3; D is ambiguous. Trimming stripped 0 bases from V and 4 bases from J, with 16 bases between. Germline CDR1 is LGHDT and CDR2 is YNNKEL (reference sequence). The CDR3 has 17 residues.

The chain joins TRBV28 to TRBJ2-1; no definite D call. The CDR3 is 12 amino acids. Germline V CDR1 and CDR2: MDHEN, SYDVKM. V dropped 2 bases and J dropped 7 bases, with 6 bases sitting between them. The DNA for the CDR3 is TGTGCCAGCAGTTTAGTGGAGAATGAGCAGTTCTTC. Its protein product is CASSLVENEQFF.

V gene TRBV5-1 combines with J gene TRBJ1-1; 7 nucleotides match TRBD1. V lost 1 base to trimming and J lost 2 bases; unmatched junction nucleotides: 5. The CDR3 length is 15 residues. Germline assignment: CDR1 SGHRS and CDR2 YFSETQ. The CDR3 nucleotides are TGCGCCAGCAGCTTGCCCGGGACAGCTAACACTGAAGCTTTCTTT. It codes for CASSLPGTANTEAFF. The variable domain in full, completed from reference TRBV5-1 and TRBJ1-1, reads KAGVTQTPRYLIKTRGQQVTLSCSPISGHRSVSWYQQTPGQGLQFLFEYFSETQRNKGNFPGRFSGRQFSNSRSEMNVSTLELGDSALYLCASSLPGTANTEAFFGQGTRLTVV.

This clone appeared once. The chain uses TRBV21-1 and TRBJ1-6; TRBD1 was called by the table and not checked on the DNA. TRBV21-1 is termed a pseudogene. The CDR3 has 20 residues. The CDR3 protein is CASDIGPDRFIIAGNSPLHF. CDR3 bases: TGTGCCAGCGACATCGGTCCCGACAGGTTTATTATAGCAGGTAATTCACCCCTCCACTTT.

This chain uses TRBV23-1 with TRBJ2-7; 9 bases match TRBD1. TRBV23-1 is treated as an ORF (open reading frame) with a function not yet certain. Trimming at V came to 3 bases and at J to 1 base, leaving 7 bases not matched to a gene. This CDR3 is 16 amino acids long. CDR3 protein: CASSHFDRGESYEQYV. The CDR3 DNA follows: TGCGCCAGCAGTCACTTCGACAGGGGGGAATCCTACGAGCAGTACGTC.

This sequence joins TRBV11-2 and TRBJ1-5, with D perhaps TRBD1 (6 bases). CDR1 is SGHAT, CDR2 FQNNGV, per germline. V was clipped by 5 bases and J by 4 bases, with 15 bases between them. This CDR3 is 15 amino acids long. The chain's CDR3 is CASSEGQGPNQPQHF. CDR3 DNA sequence: TGTGCCAGCAGCGAGGGCCAGGGGCCAAATCAGCCCCAGCATTTT.

CDR3 DNA sequence: TGTGCCAGCAGCGCTGGGACTAGCGGGAGTTCCCCAGATACGCAGTATTTT. It codes for CASSAGTSGSSPDTQYF. This sequence joins TRBV5-5 and TRBJ2-3, with 14 positions matching TRBD2. The CDR3 extends over 17 amino acids. CDR1 SGHKS and CDR2 YYEKEE come from the germline V gene (reference sequence). Unmatched junction bases numbered 8, after V lost 4 bases and J lost 4 bases.

V usage is TRBV7-9 and J usage is TRBJ2-1, with D unclear. There are 11 residues in the CDR3. V was pared by 5 bases and J by 7 bases, with 6 bases between. Germline V CDR1 and CDR2: SEHNR, FQNEAQ (reference sequence). DNA of the CDR3: TGTGCCAGCAGCCTCCCGAATGAGCAGTTCTTC. Encoded protein: CASSLPNEQFF.

The rearrangement uses TRBV23-1 and TRBJ1-3; the match to TRBD1 covers 9 bases. TRBV23-1 is recorded as an ORF, its role being uncertain. The trim removed 3 bases at V and 0 bases at J, leaving 9 bases unmatched. CDR3 length: 18 amino acids. CDR3 in DNA: TGCGCCAGCAGTCAGCCCCCGGGACAGGGAGACTCTGGAAACACCATATATTTT. It is translated as CASSQPPGQGDSGNTIYF.

This clone showed up just once. The chain joins TRBV18 to TRBJ1-1; TRBD1 is a possible D gene (6 bases). Between the trimmed V and J ends, which lost 1 base and 3 bases, there was a span of 27 bases. Germline CDR1 and CDR2: KGHSH and LQKENI. There are 20 residues in the CDR3. The CDR3 spells CASSPLVEAPPMKGDTEAFF. The CDR3 DNA reads as TGTGCCAGCTCACCACTTGTTGAGGCACCCCCGATGAAGGGGGACACTGAAGCTTTCTTT. The full variable domain, its missing parts supplied by reference TRBV18 and TRBJ1-1, is NAGVMQNPRHLVRRRGQEARLRCSPMKGHSHVYWYRQLPEEGLKFMVYLQKENIIDESGMPKERFSAEFPKEGPSILRIQQVVRGDSAAYFCASSPLVEAPPMKGDTEAFFGQGTRLTVV.

This rearrangement joins TRBV28 to TRBJ1-2, with 11 bases identical to TRBD1. This CDR3 is built from 14 residues. V was pared by 5 bases and J by 8 bases, with 7 bases of the junction left unmatched. Germline CDR1 and CDR2: MDHEN and SYDVKM. CDR3 DNA sequence: TGTGCCAGCAGTGCTGGGACAGGGGGAGCGGGCTACACCTTC. Its protein product is CASSAGTGGAGYTF.

The chain is built from TRBV5-1 and TRBJ2-1; the D is unclear. Germline values: CDR1 SGHRS, CDR2 YFSETQ. This CDR3 contains 17 residues. The ends were cut back, 0 bases at V and 0 bases at J, with 13 bases in the middle. This CDR3 reads CASSLASSLSSYNEQFF. The DNA of the CDR3 is TGCGCCAGCAGCTTGGCCTCTTCTCTTAGCTCCTACAATGAGCAGTTCTTC. Based on the CDR3 plus reference TRBV5-1 and TRBJ2-1, the full variable domain is KAGVTQTPRYLIKTRGQQVTLSCSPISGHRSVSWYQQTPGQGLQFLFEYFSETQRNKGNFPGRFSGRQFSNSRSEMNVSTLELGDSALYLCASSLASSLSSYNEQFFGPGTRLTVL.

The rearrangement links TRBV24-1 to TRBJ1-2, with 7 positions matching TRBD1. This CDR3 is 14 amino acids long. Looked up from germline, CDR1 is KGHDR and CDR2 is SFDVKD. Trimming cost V 5 bases and J 4 bases; bases outside gene matches: 6. The CDR3 sequence is CATSAPDRAYGYTF. CDR3 DNA sequence: TGTGCCACCAGTGCCCCAGACAGGGCCTATGGCTACACCTTC.

This clone was seen only once. The V call is TRBV11-2, the J call TRBJ2-1; maybe TRBD2 (6 bases). V was shortened by 5 bases and J by 4 bases, with 15 bases between the two germline ends. Germline V gene data show CDR1 as SGHAT and CDR2 as FQNNGV. There are 15 residues in the CDR3. The CDR3 sequence: CASSPSAGLYNEQFF. DNA for the CDR3: TGTGCCAGCAGCCCCTCTGCGGGGCTATACAATGAGCAGTTCTTC.

The V gene is TRBV2, the J gene TRBJ1-4, with TRBD1 as a possible D gene (6 bases). Looked up from germline, CDR1 is SNHLY and CDR2 is FYNNEI. With 6 bases removed from V and 6 bases from J, the gap between germline ends came to 14 bases. The length of the CDR3 is 14 residues. CDR3 region: CASRWTAGDEKLFF. The CDR3 bases are TGTGCCAGCAGGTGGACAGCGGGGGATGAAAAACTGTTTTTT.

This chain connects TRBV6-6 to TRBJ1-4; D call uncertain. CDR3 length: 15 residues. V lost 7 bases, J lost 7 bases, and 19 bases lay in between. CDR1 and CDR2 from the germline V gene are MNHNY and SVGAGI (reference sequence). The CDR3 reads CASTLSGIPIEKLFF. Written as DNA, the CDR3 is TGTGCCAGCACCTTATCGGGGATCCCGATTGAAAAACTGTTTTTT.

V and J are TRBV30 and TRBJ2-1, with 9 bases fitting TRBD2. Germline V gene lookup returns CDR1 GTSNPN and CDR2 SVGIG (reference sequence). The length of the CDR3 is 14 residues. V was pared by 5 bases and J by 8 bases, with 10 bases of the junction left unmatched. The CDR3 is CAWAGTSLVDEQFF. Here the CDR3 DNA reads TGTGCCTGGGCCGGGACTAGCCTTGTCGATGAGCAGTTCTTC.

The rearrangement uses TRBV5-4 and TRBJ2-2, with TRBD2 matching 9 bases. The CDR3 length is 16 residues. V lost 9 bases and J lost 5; bases outside the gene matches: 14. CDR1 and CDR2 (germline): SGHNT, YYREEE (reference sequence). The CDR3: CATTRRDLAGTGELFF. DNA for the CDR3: TGTGCCACGACCCGCAGGGATCTAGCGGGAACCGGGGAGCTGTTTTTT. The variable domain in full, completed from reference TRBV5-4 and TRBJ2-2, reads ETGVTQSPTHLIKTRGQQVTLRCSSQSGHNTVSWYQQALGQGPQFIFQYYREEENGRGNFPPRFSGLQFPNYSSELNVNALELDDSALYLCATTRRDLAGTGELFFGEGSRLTVL.

The chain employs TRBV19 and TRBJ1-2, with 7 bases fitting TRBD1. CDR3 length: 15 amino acids. The germline V gene encodes CDR1 LNHDA and CDR2 SQIVND (reference sequence). J gave up 6 bases and V 7 bases, and 14 bases lay outside the gene matches. In DNA form, the CDR3 reads TGTGCCAGTATTTTGACAGGGTATGAAGGGAATGGCTACACCTTC. This gives the protein CASILTGYEGNGYTF. The variable domain in full, completed from reference TRBV19 and TRBJ1-2, reads DGGITQSPKYLFRKEGQNVTLSCEQNLNHDAMYWYRQDPGQGLRLIYYSQIVNDFQKGDIAEGYSVSREKKESFPLTVTSAQKNPTAFYLCASILTGYEGNGYTFGSGTRLTVV.

The J gene is TRBJ1-1, the V gene TRBV11-2, with D possibly being TRBD1 (6 bases). CDR1 and CDR2 (germline): SGHAT, FQNNGV. The V end lost 5 bases, the J end lost 1 base, and 14 bases lay between the germline ends. CDR3 length: 15 amino acids. CDR3 loop: CASSQRGGQNTEAFF. For the CDR3, the DNA is TGTGCCAGCAGCCAGCGGGGGGGACAGAACACTGAAGCTTTCTTT.